The 19 T cell receptor beta chains reported below all come from one sample, sequenced in a study of memory B cells and T cells in multiple sclerosis (dated by TCRdb to the late 2010s). The library relied on the immunoSEQ multiplex PCR assay. TCRdb provides this immuneACCESS table in a form limited to in-frame rearrangements. Some clones are lacking; in checked studies, under half of them reflect an unresolved V gene, and why the rest are absent is not known. The sample includes some 48,000 clones, with around 80% observed a single time. The top ten clones comprise approximately 1.2% of the sample. Autoproliferating (CFSEdim) and non-proliferating (CFSEhi) T cell fractions were sequenced separately after stimulus-free culture of CFSE-labeled PBMCs. In total, under 65 million CFSE-labeled PBMCs were cultured without stimulus for 6 to 8 days, after which replicate wells were pooled. Their antigen targets remain unknown.

Sequenced material: PBMCs from blood kept in culture. Receptor source: a human donor with multiple sclerosis.

The CDR3 spells CASSARRQETQYF. The CDR3 bases are TGTGCCAGCAGTGCCCGGAGACAAGAGACCCAGTACTTC. The chain joins TRBV6-1 to TRBJ2-5; D ambiguous. V lost 4 bases and J 2 bases, leaving 8 bases between the germline ends. The length of the CDR3 is 13 residues. Germline V lookup: CDR1 MNHNS, CDR2 SASEGT.

V is TRBV7-3 and J is TRBJ1-2; the D gene is possibly TRBD1 (5 bases). The ends were cut back, 5 bases at V and 7 bases at J, with 17 bases in the middle. Germline-derived CDR1 and CDR2 are SGHTA and FQGTGA. The CDR3 runs 14 residues. The CDR3 DNA reads as TGTGCCAGCAGCCCCGGACTGAAAACAGGTGGCTACACCTTC. Translating gives CASSPGLKTGGYTF.

In this sample, this clone is medium-sized. The chain has TRBV19 and TRBJ2-2; 10 bases are shared with TRBD2. Germline V gives CDR1 LNHDA, CDR2 SQIVND (reference sequence). This CDR3 spans 18 amino acids. Trimming removed 5 bases from V and 3 bases from J; junction bases left unmatched: 12. CDR3 nucleotide sequence: TGTGCCAGTAGTGATCCTAGCGGGGGCCCTTCCTACACCGGGGAGCTGTTTTTT. It translates to CASSDPSGGPSYTGELFF.

This chain uses TRBV25-1 with TRBJ1-1; a possible D gene is TRBD1 (5 bases). The CDR3 length is 13 residues. Germline V gene lookup returns CDR1 MGHDK and CDR2 SYGVNS. V was shortened by 1 base and J by 8 bases, with 11 bases between the two germline ends. CDR3 DNA: TGTGCCAGCAGTGAATCGGGGGAGGACGAAGCTTTCTTT. Translating gives CASSESGEDEAFF.

The gene calls are TRBV19 and TRBJ2-5; tentatively, D is TRBD1 (5 bases). The germline gives CDR1 LNHDA, CDR2 SQIVND (reference sequence). This CDR3 region has 14 residues. V lost 3 bases and J lost 1, with 9 bases in between. The CDR3, as DNA: TGTGCCAGTAGTATCCGACAGTCCCAAGAGACCCAGTACTTC. Its translation: CASSIRQSQETQYF.

V gene TRBV7-9 combines with J gene TRBJ2-2; D call uncertain. Germline V CDR1 and CDR2: SEHNR, FQNEAQ (reference sequence). V was trimmed by 6 bases and J by 9 bases, leaving 23 bases between them. This CDR3 is 16 amino acids long. The CDR3 DNA reads TGTGCCAGCAGTCCTACTCCTACGATGAATAAGTGGGAGCTGTTTTTT. Its translation is CASSPTPTMNKWELFF.

The J gene is TRBJ2-7, the V gene TRBV27, with 8 bases matching TRBD2. CDR3 length: 14 residues. From germline, CDR1 is MNHEY and CDR2 SMNVEV (reference sequence). J was trimmed by 5 bases and V by 1 base; bases with no gene match: 4. The DNA of the CDR3 is TGTGCCAGCAGTTTATACGACGGGGGGGACGAGCAGTACTTC. Translated: CASSLYDGGDEQYF.

J is TRBJ2-1 and V is TRBV13; 8 bases agree with TRBD1. The CDR3 is 16 amino acids. The germline V gene encodes CDR1 PRHDT and CDR2 FYEKMQ (reference sequence). Trimming removed 4 bases from V and 3 bases from J; junction bases left unmatched: 8. The CDR3 DNA sequence: TGTGCCAGCAGCTCCCCTGACAGGGGTGACTACAATGAGCAGTTCTTC. Amino acids: CASSSPDRGDYNEQFF. Combining the CDR3 with reference TRBV13 and TRBJ2-1 gives the whole variable domain AAGVIQSPRHLIKEKRETATLKCYPIPRHDTVYWYQQGPGQDPQFLISFYEKMQSDKGSIPDRFSAQQFSDYHSELNMSSLELGDSALYFCASSSPDRGDYNEQFFGPGTRLTVL.

V is TRBV6-6 and J is TRBJ2-1; 8 nucleotides line up with TRBD2. From germline, CDR1 is MNHNY and CDR2 SVGAGI (reference sequence). The CDR3 is 15 residues long. Trimming at V came to 6 bases and at J to 10 bases, leaving 14 bases not matched to a gene. The CDR3 coding sequence is TGTGCCAGCAGGCCCGGGAAGCGGGGGAACCAGGAGCAGTTCTTC. Residues: CASRPGKRGNQEQFF.

In its sample, this clone was seen a few times. At one end, the junction sequence differs from germline, possibly due to a read error. The chain employs TRBV5-8 and TRBJ2-7; no reliable D call. Germline V gives CDR1 SGHTS, CDR2 YDEGEE. The CDR3 is 9 residues long. The CDR3 region is CASSFNSPF. CDR3 DNA: TGTGCCAGCAGCTTTAATTCCCCCTTC. Based on the CDR3 plus reference TRBV5-8 and TRBJ2-7, the full variable domain is EAGVTQSPTHLIKTRGQQATLRCSPISGHTSVYWYQQALGLGLQFLLWYDEGEERNRGNFPPRFSGRQFPNYSSELNVNALELEDSALYLCASSFNSPFGPGTRLTVT.

J is TRBJ2-1 and V is TRBV7-9; D gene unclear. Between the trimmed V and J ends, which lost 2 bases and 5 bases, there was a span of 10 bases. Per germline, CDR1 SEHNR and CDR2 FQNEAQ (reference sequence). CDR3 length: 14 amino acids. This chain's CDR3 is CASSLTAGNNEQFF. CDR3 nucleotide sequence: TGTGCCAGCAGCTTAACGGCTGGAAACAATGAGCAGTTCTTC. Filled out from reference TRBV7-9 and TRBJ2-1, the complete variable domain reads DTGVSQNPRHKITKRGQNVTFRCDPISEHNRLYWYRQTLGQGPEFLTYFQNEAQLEKSRLLSDRFSAERPKGSFSTLEIQRTEQGDSAMYLCASSLTAGNNEQFFGPGTRLTVL.

The chain uses TRBV2 and TRBJ1-5; no clear D gene. Germline V gene lookup returns CDR1 SNHLY and CDR2 FYNNEI. The germline V and J ends were trimmed by 8 bases and 5 bases, with 13 bases remaining between them. The CDR3 has 13 residues. The CDR3 is CASSPKIDQPQHF. In nucleotides, the CDR3 is TGTGCCAGCTCCCCAAAAATAGATCAGCCCCAGCATTTT.

The chain uses TRBV25-1 and TRBJ1-6, with 7 bases matching TRBD1. This CDR3 region has 15 residues. CDR1 is MGHDK, CDR2 SYGVNS, per germline. V trimming: 0 bases; J trimming: 7 bases; junction bases outside the gene matches: 3. The CDR3 reads CASSEYGTENSPLHF. The CDR3 nucleotides are TGTGCCAGCAGTGAATATGGGACAGAAAATTCACCCCTCCACTTT.

This CDR3 is CASSPGGRGDYGYTF. DNA for the CDR3: TGTGCCAGCAGCCCAGGAGGCAGGGGAGACTATGGCTACACCTTC. The genes are TRBV9 and TRBJ1-2, with a weak D call TRBD1 (6 bases). V was pared by 4 bases and J by 3 bases, with 16 bases between. The CDR3 length is 15 residues. Germline loops: CDR1 SGDLS, CDR2 YYNGEE.

This rearrangement joins TRBV7-3 to TRBJ2-3; 10 bases match TRBD2. The length of the CDR3 is 15 residues. After removal of 5 bases from V and 2 bases from J, the junction contained 4 bases not matched to a gene. Per the germline V gene, CDR1 is SGHTA and CDR2 is FQGTGA. CDR3 coding DNA: TGTGCCAGCAGCCCTCTAGCGGGGGTCACAGATACGCAGTATTTT. Amino acid sequence: CASSPLAGVTDTQYF.

This chain uses TRBV18 with TRBJ2-1, with D tentatively TRBD1 or TRBD2 (5 bases each). V dropped 6 bases and J dropped 2 bases, with 11 bases sitting between them. The V gene's germline CDR1 is KGHSH and CDR2 LQKENI. This CDR3 spans 14 amino acids. CDR3 bases: TGTGCCAGCTCGCCCTGGGGACCCTACAATGAGCAGTTCTTC. Translation gives CASSPWGPYNEQFF.

V usage is TRBV5-1 and J usage is TRBJ1-1; D call uncertain. This CDR3 has 13 residues. Trimming shortened V by 0 bases and J by 5 bases, and 8 bases separated the two germline ends. The germline V gene encodes CDR1 SGHRS and CDR2 YFSETQ. CDR3 nucleotides: TGCGCCAGCAGCTTGGAGTTAGGAACTGAAGCTTTCTTT. It translates to CASSLELGTEAFF.

The V gene is TRBV11-2, the J gene TRBJ2-5; D assignment may be TRBD1 or TRBD2 (6 bases each). V was clipped by 6 bases and J by 1 base, with 18 bases between them. The CDR3 has 16 residues. Germline loops: CDR1 SGHAT, CDR2 FQNNGV. CDR3 nucleotide sequence: TGTGCCAGCAGTCACGTCAGGGGAGGCCTCCAAGAGACCCAGTACTTC. It encodes CASSHVRGGLQETQYF.

A few counts support this clone. The rearrangement links TRBV19 to TRBJ2-1, with TRBD1 matching over 9 bases. Trimming took 9 bases from V and 7 from J; bases not matched to a gene: 10. Per germline, CDR1 LNHDA and CDR2 SQIVND (reference sequence). The CDR3 length is 14 residues. The CDR3 reads CASARTGDRNEQFF. The CDR3 DNA sequence: TGTGCCAGCGCCCGGACAGGGGATAGGAATGAGCAGTTCTTC.